This T cell receptor beta chain was sequenced during a study of identical twins' blood T cells. With 0 bases removed from V and 3 bases from J, the gap between germline ends came to 10 bases. The CDR3 loop spans 14 amino acids. The germline CDR1 and CDR2 sequences are SGHRS and YFSETQ. MiXCR, applied by TCRdb to the 5' RACE reads, yields one record per CDR3 protein. Of approximately 1,300 distinct CDR3 sequences in the sample, approximately 71% were seen once. Input material: PBMCs. The TCR sequence derives from a woman aged 18-55 years in good health. The chain joins TRBV5-1 to TRBJ2-7; weak D call: TRBD1 (6 bases). The CDR3 coding sequence is TGCGCCAGCAGCTTGGCCCAGGGGCGCTACGAGCAGTACTTC. It encodes CASSLAQGRYEQYF.